One and the same sample provided the 30 T cell receptor beta chains below, sequenced in a study of blood T cell repertoires in COVID-19. Sequencing was performed with immunoSEQ multiplex PCR; in TCRdb, only in-frame clones are kept and a portion is missing. The table includes 190,000 or so clones, roughly 89% detected once. The source material was peripheral blood. The receptors stem from a middle-aged man with acute or convalescent COVID-19.

The chain recombines TRBV2 with TRBJ1-2, with 9 positions matching TRBD1. The germline V gene encodes CDR1 SNHLY and CDR2 FYNNEI. V lost 11 bases and J lost 2; bases outside the gene matches: 6. This CDR3 contains 13 residues. DNA of the CDR3: TGTGCCGGAGGGACAGGGAGGAACTATGGCTACACCTTC. It codes for CAGGTGRNYGYTF.

The rearrangement joins TRBV18 to TRBJ2-7; 11 bases align to TRBD1. V dropped 3 bases and J dropped 6; count of bases not matched to a gene: 10. The CDR3 totals 16 residues. Germline loops: CDR1 KGHSH, CDR2 LQKENI. The CDR3 region has the DNA TGTGCCAGCTCACCGGCCCTTCGAGGACAGGGGGCCGAGCAGTACTTC. This translates into CASSPALRGQGAEQYF.

This chain links TRBV27 with TRBJ2-3, with 7 bases that match TRBD1. The CDR3 has 13 amino acids. CDR1 is MNHEY, CDR2 SMNVEV, per germline (reference sequence). V shed 8 bases, J shed 5 bases, and the junction held 7 bases outside the gene matches. The CDR3 sequence is CASARQGQDTQYF. CDR3 sequence (DNA): TGTGCCAGCGCAAGACAGGGTCAAGATACGCAGTATTTT.

This clone was seen more than once but under ten times. This sequence joins TRBV18 and TRBJ1-5; no firm D call. V was cut by 1 base and J by 0 bases, with 16 bases left in between. The CDR3 covers 18 residues. Germline V gives CDR1 KGHSH, CDR2 LQKENI. CDR3 DNA: TGTGCCAGCTCACCACAGTCCAGTTCCTTTTATAGCAATCAGCCCCAGCATTTT. The encoded protein is CASSPQSSSFYSNQPQHF.

This clone appeared a few times. This chain links TRBV19 with TRBJ2-2, with 8 bases matching TRBD1. CDR1 is LNHDA and CDR2 is SQIVND in the germline V gene (reference sequence). V was pared by 6 bases and J by 5 bases, with 11 bases of the junction left unmatched. The CDR3 is 16 amino acids. CDR3 amino acids: CASSRTGTGWTGELFF. CDR3 sequence (DNA): TGTGCCAGTAGCCGAACCGGGACAGGATGGACCGGGGAGCTGTTTTTT.

The genes are TRBV6-1 and TRBJ2-6, with 9 bases lining up with TRBD1. The CDR3 sequence is 19 residues long. V lost 4 bases and J lost 0; bases outside the gene matches: 10. The germline V gene has CDR1 MNHNS and CDR2 SASEGT. The CDR3, as DNA: TGTGCCAGCAGTGCGAAGGGACAGGGCGACTACTCTGGGGCCAACGTCCTGACTTTC. Translation gives CASSAKGQGDYSGANVLTF.

The J gene is TRBJ1-2, the V gene TRBV4-1; the match to TRBD1 covers 8 bases. Germline CDR1 MGHRA, CDR2 YSYEKL. The CDR3 loop spans 15 amino acids. Germline trimming cut 1 base from V and 6 bases from J; bases unmatched to any gene: 7. CDR3 nucleotides: TGCGCCAGCAGCCAAGTCTTCCGGGACAGGAATGGCTACACCTTC. Translated, it gives CASSQVFRDRNGYTF.

The rearrangement uses TRBV9 and TRBJ2-7; 14 nucleotides line up with TRBD2. CDR1 and CDR2 (germline): SGDLS, YYNGEE. The CDR3 has 16 amino acids. V lost 3 bases, J lost 3 bases, and 5 bases stayed unmatched. Here the CDR3 reads CASSAGLAGAYYEQYF. The DNA of the CDR3 is TGTGCCAGCAGCGCGGGACTAGCGGGAGCATACTACGAGCAGTACTTC.

The rearrangement links TRBV18 to TRBJ1-2, with a tentative D call TRBD1 (5 bases). This CDR3 has 16 amino acids. The V and J ends lost 0 bases and 6 bases respectively, with 17 bases between them. CDR1 KGHSH and CDR2 LQKENI come from the germline V gene. The CDR3 loop reads CASSPPIGVQGNGYTF. DNA of the CDR3: TGTGCCAGCTCACCACCTATCGGCGTCCAGGGCAATGGCTACACCTTC. Variable domain in full (rest from reference TRBV18 and TRBJ1-2): NAGVMQNPRHLVRRRGQEARLRCSPMKGHSHVYWYRQLPEEGLKFMVYLQKENIIDESGMPKERFSAEFPKEGPSILRIQQVVRGDSAAYFCASSPPIGVQGNGYTFGSGTRLTVV.

This clone was observed a single time. The V and J genes are TRBV28 and TRBJ1-1; D not certain. Trimming left V 5 bases short and J 2 bases short, with 9 bases between. Germline V CDR1 and CDR2: MDHEN, SYDVKM. This CDR3 contains 13 residues. The CDR3 nucleotides read TGTGCCAGCAGTCCTTCAGTTAACACTGAAGCTTTCTTT. It translates to CASSPSVNTEAFF.

The chain has TRBV5-1 and TRBJ2-3, with a tentative D call TRBD2 (5 bases). The CDR3 contains 14 residues. CDR1 SGHRS and CDR2 YFSETQ come from the germline V gene. V was cut by 4 bases and J by 4 bases, with 13 bases left in between. The chain's CDR3 is CASSPNGVADTQYF. DNA for the CDR3: TGCGCCAGCAGCCCCAACGGGGTCGCAGATACGCAGTATTTT.

This chain uses TRBV9 with TRBJ1-4, with D tentatively TRBD1 (6 bases). There are 15 residues in the CDR3. Between the trimmed V and J ends, which lost 0 bases and 7 bases, there was a span of 13 bases. Germline CDR1 SGDLS, CDR2 YYNGEE. In nucleotides, the CDR3 is TGTGCCAGCAGCGTAGCTCAGGGGCTCGGTGAAAAACTGTTTTTT. Translating gives CASSVAQGLGEKLFF.

The rearrangement uses TRBV19 and TRBJ1-1; tentative D call: TRBD1 (5 bases). In germline, CDR1 is LNHDA, CDR2 SQIVND (reference sequence). The CDR3 is made up of 15 amino acids. The V end lost 5 bases, the J end lost 4 bases, and 17 bases lay between the germline ends. CDR3 in DNA: TGTGCCAGTAGTCTCCGACCCCGGGGGTTCACTGAAGCTTTCTTT. It encodes CASSLRPRGFTEAFF. Full variable domain (outside the CDR3, taken from reference TRBV19 and TRBJ1-1): DGGITQSPKYLFRKEGQNVTLSCEQNLNHDAMYWYRQDPGQGLRLIYYSQIVNDFQKGDIAEGYSVSREKKESFPLTVTSAQKNPTAFYLCASSLRPRGFTEAFFGQGTRLTVV.

Points on this clone: The same CDR3 also results from other DNA sequences found in this sample. The chain links TRBV3-1 (or the pseudogene TRBV3-2) to TRBJ1-3; D is uncertain. V gave up 0 bases and J gave up 0 bases, with 9 bases separating them. Germline CDR1 and CDR2: LGHDT and YNNKEL (reference sequence). CDR3 size: 16 residues. Here the CDR3 reads CASSQDGLLSGNTIYF. The DNA of the CDR3 is TGTGCCAGCAGCCAAGATGGCCTGCTCTCTGGAAACACCATATATTTT.

The V call is TRBV3-1 (or the pseudogene TRBV3-2), the J call TRBJ1-3; D is unclear. The V end lost 2 bases, the J end lost 0 bases, and 5 bases lay between the germline ends. CDR3 length: 14 residues. Germline-derived CDR1 and CDR2 are LGHDT and YNNKEL (reference sequence). In DNA form, the CDR3 reads TGTGCCAGCAGCCAACGGAGCTCTGGAAACACCATATATTTT. This translates into CASSQRSSGNTIYF.

The gene calls are TRBV3-1 (or the pseudogene TRBV3-2) and TRBJ2-3; possible D gene TRBD2, 6 bases. Germline loops: CDR1 LGHDT, CDR2 YNNKEL (reference sequence). Trimming removed 4 bases from V and 8 bases from J, with 10 bases in between. This CDR3 is 12 amino acids long. In DNA form, the CDR3 reads TGTGCCAGCAGCCCATCTAGCGCTACGCAGTATTTT. Translating gives CASSPSSATQYF.

V gene TRBV19 combines with J gene TRBJ1-2; TRBD1 aligns across 8 bases. There are 15 residues in the CDR3. Germline CDR1 LNHDA, CDR2 SQIVND (reference sequence). The trim removed 8 bases at V and 3 bases at J, leaving 11 bases unmatched. The DNA of the CDR3 is TGTGCCAGTGCTTCTCAGGGGGCTGGTTACTATGGCTACACCTTC. The encoded protein is CASASQGAGYYGYTF.

The chain is built from TRBV4-1 and TRBJ2-5; possible D gene TRBD1, 5 bases. V was pared by 1 base and J by 5 bases, with 11 bases between. Germline CDR1 reads MGHRA; CDR2 reads YSYEKL. The CDR3 is made up of 14 amino acids. CDR3 amino acids: CASSQAGLGETQYF. CDR3 sequence (DNA): TGCGCCAGCAGCCAAGCAGGGCTCGGGGAGACCCAGTACTTC.

The chain carries TRBV7-3 and TRBJ2-3, with a tentative D call TRBD1 (5 bases). The germline CDR1 and CDR2 sequences are SGHTA and FQGTGA. This CDR3 is built from 12 residues. V was trimmed by 1 base and J by 7 bases, leaving 6 bases between them. The chain's CDR3 is CASSLKGNTQYF. The CDR3 coding sequence is TGTGCCAGCAGCTTAAAGGGGAATACGCAGTATTTT.

This chain joins TRBV7-9 and TRBJ1-1; D is undetermined. The CDR3 length is 14 residues. The V end lost 3 bases, the J end lost 5 bases, and 13 bases lay between the germline ends. The germline gives CDR1 SEHNR, CDR2 FQNEAQ (reference sequence). DNA for the CDR3: TGTGCCAGCAGCTTTAATGTACGGCGGACTGAAGCTTTCTTT. It codes for CASSFNVRRTEAFF.

This clone was observed a handful of times. This sample also contains other DNA sequences that code for the same CDR3. The chain is built from TRBV15 and TRBJ1-1, with a tentative D call TRBD1 (6 bases). The CDR3 has 13 residues. The germline V and J ends were trimmed by 8 bases and 4 bases, with 14 bases remaining between them. Germline CDR1 is LNHNV and CDR2 is YYDKDF (reference sequence). The CDR3 DNA follows: TGTGCCACCGGGAGGGGGGGTGGCACTGAAGCTTTCTTT. Its protein is CATGRGGGTEAFF.

V and J are TRBV5-1 and TRBJ2-7, with 9 bases identical to TRBD2. V shed 0 bases and J 6 bases; nucleotides not matched to a gene: 4. The CDR3 is made up of 14 amino acids. In germline, CDR1 is SGHRS, CDR2 YFSETQ. In nucleotides, the CDR3 is TGCGCCAGCAGCTTGGCTCTAGCGGGACGCGAGCAGTACTTC. As protein: CASSLALAGREQYF.

The J gene is TRBJ1-5, the V gene TRBV29-1; a weak D match, TRBD1 (5 bases). Trimming left V 6 bases short and J 4 bases short, with 13 bases between. CDR1 is SQVTM and CDR2 is ANQGSEA in the germline V gene. This CDR3 is built from 13 residues. The CDR3, as DNA: TGCAGCGTAGCCGGGACTGAGAATCAGCCCCAGCATTTT. It encodes CSVAGTENQPQHF.

The V and J genes are TRBV19 and TRBJ2-1; a weak D match, TRBD1 (7 bases). The V gene lost 1 base and the J gene lost 9 bases, with 19 bases spanning the gap. The CDR3 is 16 residues long. Germline V gene lookup returns CDR1 LNHDA and CDR2 SQIVND (reference sequence). The DNA for the CDR3 is TGTGCCAGTAGTATAGGAGGAGGGGGCAATGGAATTGAGCAGTTCTTC. Translation gives CASSIGGGGNGIEQFF. Looking up the rest from reference TRBV19 and TRBJ2-1 gives the full variable domain: DGGITQSPKYLFRKEGQNVTLSCEQNLNHDAMYWYRQDPGQGLRLIYYSQIVNDFQKGDIAEGYSVSREKKESFPLTVTSAQKNPTAFYLCASSIGGGGNGIEQFFGPGTRLTVL.

The table lists this clone with a count of one. This chain connects TRBV7-8 to TRBJ1-2; TRBD1 is a possible D gene (6 bases). Germline CDR1 is SGHVS and CDR2 is FQNEAQ. Trimming stripped 5 bases from V and 8 bases from J, with 12 bases between. The CDR3 loop spans 12 amino acids. The CDR3 sequence is CASSPQGRGYTF. The CDR3 DNA reads TGTGCCAGCAGCCCCCAGGGGCGAGGCTACACCTTC. The entire variable domain, with the rest obtained from reference TRBV7-8 and TRBJ1-2, is as follows: GAGVSQSPRYKVAKRGQDVALRCDPISGHVSLFWYQQALGQGPEFLTYFQNEAQLDKSGLPSDRFFAERPEGSVSTLKIQRTQQEDSAVYLCASSPQGRGYTFGSGTRLTVV.

V gene TRBV27 combines with J gene TRBJ1-1; possibly TRBD1 for D (5 bases). Germline V gene data show CDR1 as MNHEY and CDR2 as SMNVEV (reference sequence). Deletions cut 6 bases from V and 5 bases from J, with 13 bases between. The CDR3 runs to 13 residues. CDR3 DNA: TGTGCCAGCAGCCGCGGGGCACGGACTGAAGCTTTCTTT. Encoded protein: CASSRGARTEAFF.

J is TRBJ1-5 and V is TRBV21-1. TRBV21-1 is listed as a pseudogene. This CDR3 has 18 residues. The CDR3 DNA is TGTGCCAGCAGCAAATCCCCGTTGGGACTTTATAGCAATCAGCCCCAGCATTTT. Its translation: CASSKSPLGLYSNQPQHF.

The chain joins TRBV6-5 to TRBJ1-4; D might be TRBD1 (5 bases). The CDR3 extends over 12 amino acids. Germline V gene data show CDR1 as MNHEY and CDR2 as SVGAGI. With 5 bases removed from V and 13 bases from J, the gap between germline ends came to 14 bases. The CDR3 spells CASSKRGGGLFF. Here the CDR3 DNA reads TGTGCCAGCAGTAAAAGAGGCGGGGGACTGTTTTTT.

The gene calls are TRBV7-9 and TRBJ2-2, with D perhaps TRBD2 (8 bases). The CDR3 length is 15 residues. Trimming shortened V by 3 bases and J by 6 bases, and 14 bases separated the two germline ends. The germline V gene encodes CDR1 SEHNR and CDR2 FQNEAQ (reference sequence). CDR3 in amino acids: CASSLGTAGAGELFF. CDR3 nucleotide sequence: TGTGCCAGCAGCTTGGGGACAGCGGGAGCCGGGGAGCTGTTTTTT.

The V gene is TRBV10-2, the J gene TRBJ2-7, with 9 bases lining up with TRBD1. This CDR3 region has 15 residues. Germline V gene data show CDR1 as WSHSY and CDR2 as SAAADI. V dropped 2 bases and J dropped 3; count of bases not matched to a gene: 5. The CDR3 DNA follows: TGCGCCAGCAGTGAGCCTGGGACAGGGAACTACGAGCAGTACGTC. Its translation: CASSEPGTGNYEQYV.